Reported below is one T cell receptor beta chain. The data were obtained in a study of radiation and T cells in renal cell carcinoma. Sample treatment: treatment-naive control, cytoreductive nephrectomy. Treatment-naive patients without radiation supplied the control tumors at nephrectomy. Some clones are missing from TCRdb's copy, which holds only in-frame ones; the method was immunoSEQ multiplex PCR. The table shows 15,000 or so clones, with 55% to 75% occurring only once. CDR1 and CDR2 (germline): SGDLS, YYNGEE. This CDR3 has 13 residues. V lost 3 bases and J 10 bases, leaving 14 bases between the germline ends.

The V call is TRBV9, the J call TRBJ2-1; D uncertain. This clonotype was obtained from a man aged 35 to 55 with renal cell carcinoma. Sequences were derived from tumor tissue, sampled from a patient whose treatment was nephrectomy without radiotherapy. The CDR3, as DNA: TGTGCCAGCAGCGCCCCGTTGGTACGGGAGCAGTTCTTC. It is translated as CASSAPLVREQFF.